A single T cell receptor beta chain is shown here with its context. Which antigen it targets is not known. Per-base quality was not reported, and no clone a single base away is much larger than it. What this sample's time point label stands for: 100 days after allo-HCT. Blood from recipients was drawn about 28 days before transplant and again at days 30, 100 and 180 after transplant. Nuclei Lysis Solution was used to extract genomic DNA from fresh or cryopreserved unfractionated peripheral blood mononuclear cells. The CDR3 has 14 amino acids, counting the end cysteine and phenylalanine. Only the CDR3 part of the read is kept: 42 bases, read in frame from the first base. In the germline V gene, CDR1 corresponds to LGHNA and CDR2 to YSLEER. Trimming at the junction amounts to 2 bases on V and 6 bases on J, and the germline ends lie 10 bases apart. The immunoSEQ assay, a bias-controlled multiplex PCR with V- and J-specific primers, was used to amplify TCR beta CDR3 regions from genomic DNA. A second PCR step added a proprietary barcode and Illumina adapter sequences to the CDR3 amplicons. CDR3 libraries were sequenced on an Illumina MiSeq instrument. The authors' pipeline ran thus. Export and quality control were performed with immunoSEQ Analyzer 3.0, and downstream analyses were performed with R Bioconductor and Immunarch. Only productive rearrangements in the normalized downsampled data set went into calculating the repertoire metrics. Clonotypes larger than 5 templates in the normalized cohort were defined as pathologically expanded. Repertoire diversity was measured with the Inverse Simpson Index. CMV-specificity analyses were carried out on the non-normalized data set to capture all clonotypes. In its TCRdb copy, this immuneACCESS table keeps in-frame sequences only and misses some clones. Where compared with another copy, unresolved V genes explain less than half of these, and the others have no known cause. D and trimming were read from the DNA, whereas the V and J calls and clone size are those reported in that table. The sample table lists some 10,000 clones, nearly 90% of them with a count of one. The top ten hold less than 20% of the sample.

The data were taken from a study of T cell clonotyping in hematopoietic cell transplantation (dated by TCRdb to the early 2020s). For context, the study as a whole: In the study, 150 or so blood samples were gathered from roughly 35 consecutive transplant recipients and their related donors. Recruitment of patients was conducted between 2015 and early 2017, and follow-up was continued until September 2020 or death. The research as a whole found: A decrease in recipient TCR diversity was observed after transplant, and a progressive increase in pathologically expanded clonotypes was seen from day 30 to day 180. Recipient repertoires showed only a small fraction of overlap with donor repertoires, and over 97% appeared de novo at the given depth. The sample size was limited and the cells went unsorted, which meant the CD4 and CD8 repertoire contributions could not be told apart. Broader posttransplant TCR repertoire diversity was predicted by donor and pretransplant recipient Inverse Simpson Index values.

Here the sequenced sample was PBMCs, taken 100 days after allogeneic stem cell transplant. This TCR derives from a female patient between 55 and 75 years old who had an allogeneic stem cell transplant from an unrelated donor, so the T cells may come from the graft donor. Some clones in this sample may be carry-over from other donors' samples. The chain joins TRBV4-3 to TRBJ2-2; confidence is insufficient to name the D gene. The DNA is as follows: TGCGCCAGCAGCCAACTCCGAGGCGCCGGGGAGCTGTTTTTT. The resulting protein is CASSQLRGAGELFF.